Detailed here is one TCR beta chain. These data belong to a study of T cell changes during pregnancy in multiple sclerosis. Method: immunoSEQ multiplex PCR; TCRdb's copy keeps in-frame clones and lacks some. In the table there are approximately 99,000 clones, 90% of which are singletons. V was pared by 1 base and J by 0 bases, with 16 bases between. In germline, CDR1 is SQVTM, CDR2 ANQGSEA. The CDR3 has 16 amino acids. This clonotype was obtained from a female donor in good health, enrolled as a control in a pregnancy study. The sequences come from peripheral blood, collected in the second trimester of pregnancy. The chain links TRBV29-1 to TRBJ2-7; D might be TRBD2 (6 bases). The CDR3 DNA sequence: TGCAGCGTTGAAGGTGGCGGCGGGAAACCCTCCTACGAGCAGTACTTC. It translates to CSVEGGGGKPSYEQYF.